The clone carrying this T cell receptor (beta chain) has only a few counts. The antigen is undetermined. The sample belongs to a study of vaccination and CD4 T cells after COVID-19. Looking at the study overall: Four females and six males made up the convalescents, two of whom were Hispanic.

Oncomine TCR Beta short-read sequencing was applied to DNA from cultured CD4+ T cells. TCRdb analysed the PCR reads with MiXCR anew, one entry per CDR3 protein. The data hold under 30,000 distinct CDR3 sequences, with under 55% observed a single time. Treatment given: approximately 11-day PBMC culture with coronavirus spike peptide pools or control peptides (ViraFEST assay). Peptide pool stimulation in ViraFEST expanded antigen-specific T cells, whose TCRs were then sequenced. Medium was half-exchanged with fresh IL-2 medium on days 3 and 7. Germline V gene lookup returns CDR1 SGHVS and CDR2 FQNEAQ. V was pared by 4 bases and J by 4 bases, with 29 bases of the junction left unmatched. The CDR3 is 22 residues long.

The chain joins TRBV7-8 to TRBJ2-3, with 7 nucleotides matching TRBD2. This receptor was obtained from a human donor who received a COVID-19 vaccine. The input for sequencing was CD4+ T cells from blood, cultured in vitro, taken before SARS-CoV-2 vaccination. CDR3 DNA: TGTGCCAGCAGCTCGGGGGGTTTTATGGCCCGGGCCAAGGGCATGGGGGCAGATACGCAGTATTTT. Encoded protein: CASSSGGFMARAKGMGADTQYF.